The rows below give T cell receptor beta chains drawn from one sample of a study of cytomegalovirus exposure and HLA in healthy donors. Using immunoSEQ multiplex PCR, the repertoire was profiled, and TCRdb retains in-frame clones only, with some absent. Of under 200,000 clones listed, about 77% are singletons. The sequenced sample was PBMCs. The receptors originated from a woman in her fifties or sixties in good health and CMV-seronegative. Each CDR3 is given without its conserved first and last residue.

J gene	V gene	CDR3 protein
TRBJ1-4	TRBV7-9	ASSSGTISGGPF
TRBJ2-6	TRBV27	ASRPHRDRDGGANVLT
TRBJ1-5	TRBV6-5	ASSSRGDEH
TRBJ2-3	TRBV25-1	ASSDGQGAFPTDTQY
TRBJ2-3	TRBV28	ASSYGGTQY
TRBJ1-2	TRBV6-5	ASSSLDRGGYT
TRBJ1-4	TRBV11-2	ASSLYGTGEEKLF
TRBJ2-1	TRBV5-1	ASSTEVGGWNEQF
TRBJ2-7	TRBV28	ASSFILAVNYEQY
TRBJ1-1	TRBV5-1	ASSFQQGNTEAF
TRBJ1-1	TRBV2	ASSVWDRGTEAF
TRBJ2-7	TRBV27	ASSGRTSGSYEQY
TRBJ2-2	TRBV7-6	ASSLEGGVAGELF
TRBJ2-4	TRBV15	ATSRGGENIQY
TRBJ2-7	TRBV27	ASKPDRGVVYEQY
TRBJ1-1	TRBV19	ASRPGIAEAF
TRBJ2-2	TRBV11-3	ASSALGGNTGELF
TRBJ2-3	TRBV28	ASRQRDLSTDTQY
TRBJ2-3	TRBV5-1	ASSPDRSTDTQY
TRBJ1-4	TRBV5-1	ASGRDRNNEKLF
TRBJ2-5	TRBV5-4	ASSPGVLAGEQY
TRBJ1-1	TRBV7-2	ASSQEVGEAF
TRBJ1-2	TRBV7-2	ASSLGGGAYGYT
TRBJ1-1	TRBV2	ASALYGGVNTEAF
TRBJ2-3	TRBV4-2	ASSQGIAGGSITDTQY
TRBJ1-2	TRBV7-2	ASSSRQGELYGYT
TRBJ2-3	TRBV28	ASSRRLAGRNTQY
TRBJ2-7	TRBV18	ASSSGRETYEQY
TRBJ1-5	TRBV11-2	ASSPGTGADQPQH
TRBJ2-1	TRBV7-7	ASSPWTSGALNEQF
TRBJ1-1	TRBV10-2	ASSGQGAKNTEAF
TRBJ1-5	TRBV19	ASSTQGAGQPQH
TRBJ2-3	TRBV4-3	ASSPLAVGTDTQY
TRBJ2-1	TRBV19	ASRMERGQYNEQF
TRBJ1-3	TRBV5-8	ASRYHRTGGLNTIY
TRBJ2-7	TRBV27	ASSLFYRGEQY
TRBJ1-5	TRBV10-2	ASSDTSMSNQPQH
TRBJ2-3	TRBV7-2	ASSLVGTSGSVDTQY
TRBJ2-7	TRBV5-6	ASGTSDSYEQY
TRBJ1-5	TRBV19	ASSTYSGTGYQPQH
TRBJ2-7	TRBV4-3	ASSRDRGAYEQY